This T cell receptor beta chain was identified in a study of T cell changes during pregnancy in multiple sclerosis. Sequencing used immunoSEQ multiplex PCR; TCRdb keeps in-frame clones, though not all of them. The sample yields about 120,000 clones, roughly nine tenths seen once. The specimen comprised peripheral blood, sampled in the third trimester of pregnancy. The TCR sequence derives from a female donor with multiple sclerosis, enrolled in a pregnancy study.

CDR3 sequence: CASSFLASEQFF. Written as DNA, the CDR3 is TGTGCCAGCAGCTTCTTGGCTAGTGAGCAGTTCTTC. This chain joins TRBV7-3 and TRBJ2-1; no definite D call. With 3 bases removed from V and 9 bases from J, the gap between germline ends came to 9 bases. CDR1 is SGHTA and CDR2 is FQGTGA in the germline V gene. The CDR3 runs to 12 residues.